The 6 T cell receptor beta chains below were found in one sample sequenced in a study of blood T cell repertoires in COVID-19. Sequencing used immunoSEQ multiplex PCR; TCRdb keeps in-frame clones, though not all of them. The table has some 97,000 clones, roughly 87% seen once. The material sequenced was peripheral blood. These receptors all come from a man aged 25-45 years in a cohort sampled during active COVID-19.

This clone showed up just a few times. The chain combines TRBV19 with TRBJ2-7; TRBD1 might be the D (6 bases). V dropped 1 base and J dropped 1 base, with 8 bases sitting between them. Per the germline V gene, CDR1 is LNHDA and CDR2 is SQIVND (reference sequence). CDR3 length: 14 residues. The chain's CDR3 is CASSIAGESYEQYF. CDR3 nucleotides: TGTGCCAGTAGTATAGCAGGGGAATCCTACGAGCAGTACTTC.

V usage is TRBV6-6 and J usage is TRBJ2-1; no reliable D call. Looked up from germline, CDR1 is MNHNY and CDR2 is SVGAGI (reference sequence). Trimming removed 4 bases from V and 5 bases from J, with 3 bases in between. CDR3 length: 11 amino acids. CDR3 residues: CASSSDNEQFF. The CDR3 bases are TGTGCCAGCAGTTCCGACAATGAGCAGTTCTTC.

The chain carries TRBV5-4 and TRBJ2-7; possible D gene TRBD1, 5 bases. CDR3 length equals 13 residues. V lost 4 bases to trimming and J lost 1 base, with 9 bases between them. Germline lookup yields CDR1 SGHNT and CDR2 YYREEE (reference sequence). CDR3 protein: CASSMTESYEQYF. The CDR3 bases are TGTGCCAGCAGCATGACAGAGTCCTACGAGCAGTACTTC.

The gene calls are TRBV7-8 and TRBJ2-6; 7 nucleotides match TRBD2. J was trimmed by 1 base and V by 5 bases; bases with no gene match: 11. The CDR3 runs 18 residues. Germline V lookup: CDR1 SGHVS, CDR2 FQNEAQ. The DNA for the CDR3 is TGTGCCAGCAGCCCCTATCCGGGAGGCCCATCTGGGGCCAACGTCCTGACTTTC. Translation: CASSPYPGGPSGANVLTF. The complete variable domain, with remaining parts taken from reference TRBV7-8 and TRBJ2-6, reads GAGVSQSPRYKVAKRGQDVALRCDPISGHVSLFWYQQALGQGPEFLTYFQNEAQLDKSGLPSDRFFAERPEGSVSTLKIQRTQQEDSAVYLCASSPYPGGPSGANVLTFGAGSRLTVL.

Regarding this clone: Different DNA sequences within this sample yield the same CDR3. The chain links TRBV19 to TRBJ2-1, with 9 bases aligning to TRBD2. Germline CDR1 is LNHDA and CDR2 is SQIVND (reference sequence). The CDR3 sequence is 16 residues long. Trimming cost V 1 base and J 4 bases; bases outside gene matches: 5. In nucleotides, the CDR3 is TGTGCCAGTAGTATAGGGGCTAGCGGGGCATACAATGAGCAGTTCTTC. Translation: CASSIGASGAYNEQFF.

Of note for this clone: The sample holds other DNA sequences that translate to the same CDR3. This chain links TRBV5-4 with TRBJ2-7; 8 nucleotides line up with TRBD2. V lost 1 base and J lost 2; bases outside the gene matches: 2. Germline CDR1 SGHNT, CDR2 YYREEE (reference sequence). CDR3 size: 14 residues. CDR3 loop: CASSLRGGTYEQYF. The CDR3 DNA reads TGTGCCAGCAGCTTGCGGGGGGGAACCTACGAGCAGTACTTC. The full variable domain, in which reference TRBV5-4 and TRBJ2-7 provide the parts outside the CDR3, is ETGVTQSPTHLIKTRGQQVTLRCSSQSGHNTVSWYQQALGQGPQFIFQYYREEENGRGNFPPRFSGLQFPNYSSELNVNALELDDSALYLCASSLRGGTYEQYFGPGTRLTVT.